The 27 T cell receptor beta chains below all came from one sample that was sequenced in a study of blood T cell repertoires in COVID-19. Measured with immunoSEQ multiplex PCR; TCRdb has only the in-frame clones, and not every one. The data show some 110,000 clones, 75% to 90% seen once. Sequenced: peripheral blood. The receptors derive from a man aged 25-45 years with acute or convalescent COVID-19.

This clone has a single count. The chain carries TRBV6-2 or TRBV6-3 and TRBJ2-1; D is perhaps TRBD2 (7 bases). This CDR3 has 13 residues. The V end lost 1 base, the J end lost 10 bases, and 11 bases lay between the germline ends. CDR1 is MNHEY and CDR2 is SVGEGT in the germline V gene. The CDR3 loop is CASSYWGGGEQFF. CDR3 in DNA: TGTGCCAGCAGTTACTGGGGGGGCGGGGAGCAGTTCTTC.

The sample holds one count of this clone. The chain employs TRBV3-1 (or the pseudogene TRBV3-2) and TRBJ2-7; 7 positions match TRBD1. The germline CDR1 and CDR2 sequences are LGHDT and YNNKEL (reference sequence). The CDR3 contains 14 residues. V gave up 4 bases and J gave up 5 bases; unmatched junction bases: 8. The CDR3 loop is CASSPRDSLHEQYF. CDR3 in DNA: TGTGCCAGCAGCCCGAGGGACAGCCTCCACGAGCAGTACTTC.

The chain uses TRBV5-1 and TRBJ1-2, with 8 bases aligning to TRBD1. Germline values: CDR1 SGHRS, CDR2 YFSETQ. Trimming took 4 bases from V and 8 from J; bases not matched to a gene: 4. The CDR3 sequence is 12 residues long. This chain's CDR3 is CASSGQGSGYTF. For the CDR3, the DNA is TGCGCCAGCAGCGGACAGGGAAGCGGCTACACCTTC.

The chain recombines TRBV27 with TRBJ2-7; unclear D gene. Trimming stripped 2 bases from V and 3 bases from J, with 11 bases between. CDR1 and CDR2 from the germline V gene are MNHEY and SMNVEV (reference sequence). The CDR3 extends over 14 amino acids. Here the CDR3 DNA reads TGTGCCAGCAGTTTAGGTGGCAATGTCTACGAGCAGTACTTC. The encoded protein is CASSLGGNVYEQYF.

This chain joins TRBV5-1 and TRBJ1-1; 9 bases align to TRBD1. Germline lookup yields CDR1 SGHRS and CDR2 YFSETQ. This CDR3 contains 15 residues. The trim removed 3 bases at V and 0 bases at J, leaving 3 bases unmatched. As DNA, the CDR3 is TGCGCCAGCAGCTCGGGACAGGGAGTGAACACTGAAGCTTTCTTT. Translated: CASSSGQGVNTEAFF.

This clone was recorded once. The rearrangement uses TRBV4-3 and TRBJ1-2; 12 bases are a match to TRBD1. The trim removed 4 bases at V and 7 bases at J, leaving 19 bases unmatched. The CDR3 runs 19 residues. The germline CDR1 and CDR2 sequences are LGHNA and YSLEER. The CDR3 coding sequence is TGCGCCAGCAGCCCGGGGGTCGGCGTCGGGACAGGGGGCTCGAGTGGCTACACCTTC. Amino acids: CASSPGVGVGTGGSSGYTF.

The chain has TRBV9 and TRBJ2-1; 13 positions match TRBD2. Per the germline V gene, CDR1 is SGDLS and CDR2 is YYNGEE. Trimming cost V 0 bases and J 8 bases; bases outside gene matches: 8. The CDR3 length is 17 residues. The CDR3 reads CASSVGGRTSGSHEQFF. CDR3 sequence (DNA): TGTGCCAGCAGCGTAGGAGGGAGGACTAGCGGGAGTCATGAGCAGTTCTTC.

This clone was observed a single time. The chain uses TRBV6-5 and TRBJ1-1, with 11 bases aligning to TRBD1. Trimming cost V 7 bases and J 4 bases; bases outside gene matches: 8. This CDR3 comprises 15 residues. The germline V gene has CDR1 MNHEY and CDR2 SVGAGI. CDR3 bases: TGTGCCAGCACCGGGACAGGGGGAAGAATCACTGAAGCTTTCTTT. It encodes CASTGTGGRITEAFF.

The chain joins TRBV27 to TRBJ1-1; 10 bases fit TRBD1. Looked up from germline, CDR1 is MNHEY and CDR2 is SMNVEV (reference sequence). The J segment lost 5 bases and the V segment lost 5 bases, leaving 5 bases of the junction unmatched. This CDR3 spans 14 amino acids. The CDR3 sequence is CASSQTGGRTEAFF. In DNA form, the CDR3 reads TGTGCCAGCAGTCAGACAGGGGGCAGGACTGAAGCTTTCTTT.

The genes are TRBV3-1 (or the pseudogene TRBV3-2) and TRBJ2-5, with 8 bases fitting TRBD2. V lost 5 bases and J lost 1; bases outside the gene matches: 15. The CDR3 sequence is 18 residues long. Germline values: CDR1 LGHDT, CDR2 YNNKEL (reference sequence). CDR3 DNA sequence: TGTGCCAGCAGCGCGCGTAGCGGGACGATCGCCTCCCAAGAGACCCAGTACTTC. It yields the protein CASSARSGTIASQETQYF.

DNA for the CDR3: TGTGCCAGCAGTTACTCGAGGGCGAACACTGAAGCTTTCTTT. Translating it yields CASSYSRANTEAFF. The V and J genes are TRBV6-5 and TRBJ1-1; D is unclear. This CDR3 comprises 14 residues. Trimming stripped 0 bases from V and 1 base from J, with 6 bases between. Germline V lookup: CDR1 MNHEY, CDR2 SVGAGI.

The V call is TRBV19, the J call TRBJ1-6; 9 bases are a match to TRBD1. This CDR3 comprises 16 residues. J gave up 7 bases and V 5 bases, and 9 bases lay outside the gene matches. From germline, CDR1 is LNHDA and CDR2 SQIVND (reference sequence). Here the CDR3 DNA reads TGTGCCAGTAGTTCCACAGGGGGCGCGAGGAATTCACCCCTCCACTTT. The encoded protein is CASSSTGGARNSPLHF.

The chain couples TRBV2 to TRBJ1-3, with 8 positions matching TRBD1. Germline values: CDR1 SNHLY, CDR2 FYNNEI. The CDR3 contains 16 residues. Trimming took 3 bases from V and 1 from J; bases not matched to a gene: 5. The CDR3 sequence is CASSDPGQGSGNTIYF. The CDR3 DNA reads as TGTGCCAGCAGTGACCCCGGACAGGGTTCTGGAAACACCATATATTTT.

This chain links TRBV7-3 with TRBJ2-2; no clear D. Trimming pared 2 bases from V and 0 bases from J, leaving 10 bases between. The CDR3 extends over 16 amino acids. Germline CDR1 reads SGHTA; CDR2 reads FQGTGA. In DNA, the CDR3 is TGTGCCAGCAGCTTACAGGTTTCCGCGAACACCGGGGAGCTGTTTTTT. Encoded protein: CASSLQVSANTGELFF.

J is TRBJ1-2 and V is TRBV30; TRBD1 agrees at 10 bases. Germline CDR1 is GTSNPN and CDR2 is SVGIG (reference sequence). Trimming at V came to 2 bases and at J to 8 bases, leaving 5 bases not matched to a gene. CDR3 length: 13 residues. DNA of the CDR3: TGTGCCTGGAGTCGGGACAGGGGTATCGGCTACACCTTC. Translated, it gives CAWSRDRGIGYTF.

The rearrangement uses TRBV5-1 and TRBJ1-1, with 7 positions matching TRBD1. The length of the CDR3 is 14 residues. V gave up 1 base and J gave up 4 bases; unmatched junction bases: 4. Per germline, CDR1 SGHRS and CDR2 YFSETQ. The CDR3 region has the DNA TGCGCCAGCAGCTTGAGCACAGGGGTCACTGAAGCTTTCTTT. Translated: CASSLSTGVTEAFF.

The CDR3 coding sequence is TGTGCCAGCACCCTTCCGGGACAAGAGACCCAGTACTTC. It specifies CASTLPGQETQYF. The rearrangement joins TRBV6-6 to TRBJ2-5; tentatively, D is TRBD2 (5 bases). This CDR3 contains 13 residues. Germline CDR1 reads MNHNY; CDR2 reads SVGAGI (reference sequence). V dropped 7 bases and J dropped 2 bases, with 11 bases sitting between them.

V is TRBV4-3 and J is TRBJ1-6; 8 bases match TRBD1. V trimming: 1 base; J trimming: 9 bases; junction bases outside the gene matches: 5. The germline V gene has CDR1 LGHNA and CDR2 YSLEER. The CDR3 totals 15 residues. CDR3 protein: CASSQGPDRVSPLHF. The CDR3 DNA reads TGCGCCAGCAGCCAAGGTCCGGACAGGGTTTCACCCCTCCACTTT.

This clone was seen only once. V gene TRBV7-3 combines with J gene TRBJ2-5; D remains ambiguous. Germline lookup yields CDR1 SGHTA and CDR2 FQGTGA. CDR3 length equals 13 residues. V was clipped by 1 base and J by 7 bases, with 10 bases between them. The chain's CDR3 is CASSLMAGVTQYF. The CDR3 nucleotides are TGTGCCAGCAGCTTAATGGCCGGAGTGACCCAGTACTTC.

This chain links TRBV9 with TRBJ2-2; 9 positions match TRBD2. The CDR3 is 17 residues long. Per the germline V gene, CDR1 is SGDLS and CDR2 is YYNGEE. The J segment lost 3 bases and the V segment lost 0 bases, leaving 6 bases of the junction unmatched. Written as DNA, the CDR3 is TGTGCCAGCAGCGTAGGTGTTAGCGGGGGTTACACCGGGGAGCTGTTTTTT. Protein product: CASSVGVSGGYTGELFF. The full variable domain, completed using reference TRBV9 and TRBJ2-2, is DSGVTQTPKHLITATGQRVTLRCSPRSGDLSVYWYQQSLDQGLQFLIQYYNGEERAKGNILERFSAQQFPDLHSELNLSSLELGDSALYFCASSVGVSGGYTGELFFGEGSRLTVL.

This chain connects TRBV7-2 to TRBJ1-1, with a possible D match to TRBD1 (6 bases). Germline CDR1 reads SGHTA; CDR2 reads FQGNSA. This CDR3 contains 14 residues. Trimming cost V 2 bases and J 3 bases, with 10 bases left between them. The CDR3 is CASSLQGLYTEAFF. The CDR3 DNA sequence: TGTGCCAGCAGCTTACAGGGGCTTTACACTGAAGCTTTCTTT.

This clone was counted a few times. The chain joins TRBV6-5 to TRBJ2-1; TRBD2 aligns across 10 bases. CDR1 is MNHEY, CDR2 SVGAGI, per germline. The ends lost 8 bases at V and 5 bases at J; junction bases unmatched: 9. CDR3 size: 15 residues. CDR3 sequence reads: CASLLGTSENNEQFF. In DNA, the CDR3 is TGTGCCAGCCTTTTGGGGACTAGCGAGAACAATGAGCAGTTCTTC.

The gene calls are TRBV5-4 and TRBJ2-7; 8 bases match TRBD1. This CDR3 contains 15 residues. The germline CDR1 and CDR2 sequences are SGHNT and YYREEE (reference sequence). J lost 1 base, V lost 0 bases, and 3 bases had no gene match. The CDR3 is CASSLGQGKSYEQYF. The DNA of the CDR3 is TGTGCCAGCAGCTTGGGACAGGGGAAATCCTACGAGCAGTACTTC.

This clone has just a few counts. The rearrangement uses TRBV27 and TRBJ1-5; possible D gene TRBD1, 6 bases. Looked up from germline, CDR1 is MNHEY and CDR2 is SMNVEV (reference sequence). Trimming shortened V by 7 bases and J by 6 bases, and 13 bases separated the two germline ends. The CDR3 covers 13 residues. The CDR3 coding sequence is TGTGCCAGCAAGGGGCAGGGGCGTCAGCCCCAGCATTTT. It translates to CASKGQGRQPQHF.

The chain links TRBV19 to TRBJ1-3; no definite D call. The CDR3 is 14 residues long. V was pared by 8 bases and J by 4 bases, with 15 bases between. Germline CDR1 reads LNHDA; CDR2 reads SQIVND (reference sequence). CDR3 protein: CASRELSKGNTIYF. The CDR3 DNA sequence: TGTGCCAGTCGGGAGCTTTCCAAGGGAAACACCATATATTTT.

There are a few counts of this clone. The chain couples TRBV19 to TRBJ1-2, with a tentative D call TRBD1 (5 bases). V dropped 2 bases and J dropped 3 bases, with 10 bases sitting between them. The CDR3 spans 14 residues. The germline CDR1 and CDR2 sequences are LNHDA and SQIVND (reference sequence). The CDR3 loop is CASSILGRDYGYTF. As DNA, the CDR3 is TGTGCCAGTAGTATATTGGGCAGGGACTATGGCTACACCTTC.

The genes are TRBV4-1 and TRBJ2-2; TRBD2 agrees at 7 bases. Germline-derived CDR1 and CDR2 are MGHRA and YSYEKL. The CDR3 covers 15 residues. The ends lost 6 bases at V and 5 bases at J; junction bases unmatched: 9. The CDR3 region has the DNA TGCGCCAGCAGGCTCGGCGCGGGAGTTACCGGGGAGCTGTTTTTT. This translates into CASRLGAGVTGELFF.